Listed below are T cell receptor beta chains from one sample, sequenced in a study of CD4 T cells in relation to SARS-CoV-2 and coronaviruses. These receptors are not linked to any known antigen. TCRdb's table, derived via immunoSEQ multiplex PCR, lists solely in-frame clones and lacks some. The table shows around 11,000 clones, with roughly 82% occurring only once. Sequences were obtained from CD4+ T cells from PBMCs, cultured in vitro. The receptors originated from a human donor in good health. Each CDR3 is given with its conserved first and last residue. Each record gives: clone size, V gene, J gene, D gene, CDR3 DNA, CDR3 protein. The D gene is left open where the match is weak. The listing skips clone size in some rows; elsewhere it reads once, few, many or a size class.

clone size: -
V gene: TRBV18
J gene: TRBJ2-3
D gene: -
CDR3 DNA: TGTGCCAGCTCACCCCCCATGGGAGCAGATACGCAGTATTTT
CDR3 protein: CASSPPMGADTQYF

clone size: -
V gene: TRBV7-3
J gene: TRBJ2-5
D gene: TRBD2
CDR3 DNA: TGTGCCAGCAGCTTTACTAGCGGGGAGACCCAGTACTTC
CDR3 protein: CASSFTSGETQYF

clone size: -
V gene: TRBV6-6
J gene: TRBJ2-5
D gene: TRBD2
CDR3 DNA: TGTGCCAGCAGTTACGCCCTAACTAGCGGCCAAGAGACCCAGTACTTC
CDR3 protein: CASSYALTSGQETQYF

clone size: once
V gene: TRBV24-1
J gene: TRBJ2-1
D gene: -
CDR3 DNA: TGTGCCACCAGTGGCCCTCGGGGGCATGTAGTGTATGAGCAGTTCTTC
CDR3 protein: CATSGPRGHVVYEQFF

clone size: few
V gene: TRBV27
J gene: TRBJ2-7
D gene: TRBD2
CDR3 DNA: TGTGCCAGCAGTTTTTACGGGGGACTAGCGGGGGAGCAGTACTTC
CDR3 protein: CASSFYGGLAGEQYF

clone size: -
V gene: TRBV19
J gene: TRBJ2-3
D gene: -
CDR3 DNA: TGTGCCAGTAGTATCAGGGTATACGGCACAGATACGCAGTATTTT
CDR3 protein: CASSIRVYGTDTQYF

clone size: few
V gene: TRBV7-6
J gene: TRBJ2-7
D gene: TRBD2
CDR3 DNA: TGTGCCAGCAGCTTAGGAAGCCTAGCGGGAGAGCAGTACTTC
CDR3 protein: CASSLGSLAGEQYF

clone size: medium-sized
V gene: TRBV5-1
J gene: TRBJ1-3
D gene: -
CDR3 DNA: TGCGCCAGCAGCCCCCAGGGAGGTGACACCATATATTTT
CDR3 protein: CASSPQGGDTIYF

clone size: once
V gene: TRBV18
J gene: TRBJ2-2
D gene: TRBD1
CDR3 DNA: TGTGCCAGCTCACCAAGGACAGGGAAACTAACAAGGGCCACCGGGGAGCTGTTTTTT
CDR3 protein: CASSPRTGKLTRATGELFF

clone size: -
V gene: TRBV5-6
J gene: TRBJ2-3
D gene: -
CDR3 DNA: TGTGCCAGCAGGTCTCAGGGGACGGGGGATACGCAGTATTTT
CDR3 protein: CASRSQGTGDTQYF

clone size: -
V gene: TRBV30
J gene: TRBJ1-4
D gene: -
CDR3 DNA: TGTGCCTGGAGCCTGAATGAAAAACTGTTTTTT
CDR3 protein: CAWSLNEKLFF

clone size: -
V gene: TRBV28
J gene: TRBJ1-6
D gene: -
CDR3 DNA: TGTGCCAGCAGTTTATCGGGCGGATTCTCCTATAATTCACCCCTCCACTTT
CDR3 protein: CASSLSGGFSYNSPLHF

clone size: -
V gene: TRBV6-5
J gene: TRBJ2-4
D gene: -
CDR3 DNA: TGTGCCAGCAGCCTACAGGGTTCGCGAAACATTCAGTACTTC
CDR3 protein: CASSLQGSRNIQYF

clone size: -
V gene: TRBV5-4
J gene: TRBJ2-2
D gene: TRBD1
CDR3 DNA: TGTGCCAGCAGCTTTCTACAGGGGGCGGGCACCGGGGAGCTGTTTTTT
CDR3 protein: CASSFLQGAGTGELFF

clone size: -
V gene: TRBV20-1
J gene: TRBJ2-3
D gene: -
CDR3 DNA: TGCAGTGCTAGTCCAGGGGCGCGGGGCACAGATACGCAGTATTTT
CDR3 protein: CSASPGARGTDTQYF

clone size: few
V gene: TRBV2
J gene: TRBJ1-1
D gene: TRBD1
CDR3 DNA: TGTGCCAGCAGTCTAGAGGGACAGCGGGCTTTCTTT
CDR3 protein: CASSLEGQRAFF

clone size: -
V gene: TRBV7-8
J gene: TRBJ1-1
D gene: -
CDR3 DNA: TGTGCCAGCAGCTTACAGGGATCGAACACTGAAGCTTTCTTT
CDR3 protein: CASSLQGSNTEAFF

clone size: -
V gene: TRBV2
J gene: TRBJ2-7
D gene: TRBD2
CDR3 DNA: TGTGCCAGCAGTGAAGCTAGCGGGGCCCCCTACGAGCAGTACTTC
CDR3 protein: CASSEASGAPYEQYF

clone size: -
V gene: TRBV5-4
J gene: TRBJ2-3
D gene: TRBD2
CDR3 DNA: TGTGCCAGCAGCTTGGTAACCAGCGGGGTGGATACGCAGTATTTT
CDR3 protein: CASSLVTSGVDTQYF

clone size: -
V gene: TRBV6-2/TRBV6-3
J gene: TRBJ1-5
D gene: -
CDR3 DNA: TGTGCCAGCAGTCATGGCCGCAGGGCGTTTAGCAATCAGCCCCAGCATTTT
CDR3 protein: CASSHGRRAFSNQPQHF

clone size: once
V gene: TRBV30
J gene: TRBJ1-5
D gene: TRBD1
CDR3 DNA: TGTGCCTGGAGTATTATAGGACAGGGCCGGCAGCCCCAGCATTTT
CDR3 protein: CAWSIIGQGRQPQHF

clone size: few
V gene: TRBV6-5
J gene: TRBJ1-2
D gene: -
CDR3 DNA: TGTGCCAGCAGTTACAGGGGAAGTAACTATGGCTACACCTTC
CDR3 protein: CASSYRGSNYGYTF

clone size: -
V gene: TRBV2
J gene: TRBJ1-5
D gene: TRBD1
CDR3 DNA: TGTGCCAGCAGCCCACAGGGGGCTTTGGGTCAGCCCCAGCATTTT
CDR3 protein: CASSPQGALGQPQHF

clone size: -
V gene: TRBV6-5
J gene: TRBJ2-5
D gene: -
CDR3 DNA: TGTGCCAGCAGACTCTCGAACCAAGAGACCCAGTACTTC
CDR3 protein: CASRLSNQETQYF

clone size: few
V gene: TRBV4-1
J gene: TRBJ2-7
D gene: -
CDR3 DNA: TGCGCCAGCAGCCAAGTAGCGGAGAGCTCCTACGAGCAGTACTTC
CDR3 protein: CASSQVAESSYEQYF

clone size: -
V gene: TRBV28
J gene: TRBJ1-2
D gene: -
CDR3 DNA: TGTGCCAGCAGTTTAATTAAGGGGCCCAGGAGCTACACCTTC
CDR3 protein: CASSLIKGPRSYTF

clone size: -
V gene: TRBV6-2/TRBV6-3
J gene: TRBJ2-3
D gene: -
CDR3 DNA: TGTGCCAGCAGCCACAGGCCCCTTGGGACATCCCAAAATAGAGGCACAGATACGCAGTATTTT
CDR3 protein: CASSHRPLGTSQNRGTDTQYF

clone size: -
V gene: TRBV2
J gene: TRBJ2-5
D gene: -
CDR3 DNA: TGTGCCAGCAGTGTACGCGGGGCGTCGGGGGAGACCCAGTACTTC
CDR3 protein: CASSVRGASGETQYF

clone size: -
V gene: TRBV12-1
J gene: TRBJ1-2
D gene: -
CDR3 DNA: TGTGCCAGCAGCAACAGGGGGCTTAACTATGGCTACACCTTC
CDR3 protein: CASSNRGLNYGYTF

clone size: -
V gene: TRBV27
J gene: TRBJ2-2
D gene: -
CDR3 DNA: TGTGCCAGCAACAAGGGACCGAACACCGGGGAGCTGTTTTTT
CDR3 protein: CASNKGPNTGELFF

clone size: -
V gene: TRBV6-5
J gene: TRBJ2-3
D gene: -
CDR3 DNA: TGTGCCAGCAGTCCCCAACGGCCCACAGATACGCAGTATTTT
CDR3 protein: CASSPQRPTDTQYF

clone size: -
V gene: TRBV18
J gene: TRBJ2-6
D gene: TRBD2
CDR3 DNA: TGTGCCAGCTCACCCTCGGGAGGGGCTGGGGCCAACGTCCTGACTTTC
CDR3 protein: CASSPSGGAGANVLTF

clone size: few
V gene: TRBV29-1
J gene: TRBJ2-2
D gene: TRBD2
CDR3 DNA: TGCAGCGTTCGACTAGCGGGAGGGCCTGCCGGGGAGCTGTTTTTT
CDR3 protein: CSVRLAGGPAGELFF

clone size: few
V gene: TRBV18
J gene: TRBJ1-1
D gene: TRBD1
CDR3 DNA: TGTGCCAGCTCACTCCATCAGGGGGACACTGAAGCTTTCTTT
CDR3 protein: CASSLHQGDTEAFF

clone size: -
V gene: TRBV6-2/TRBV6-3
J gene: TRBJ2-1
D gene: TRBD2
CDR3 DNA: TGTGCCAGCAGTTCGGGCACTAGCGGCAGAGAGGATGAGCAGTTCTTC
CDR3 protein: CASSSGTSGREDEQFF

clone size: -
V gene: TRBV11-2
J gene: TRBJ1-4
D gene: -
CDR3 DNA: TGTGCCAGCAGCTTTTCAATGGCAACTAATGAAAAACTGTTTTTT
CDR3 protein: CASSFSMATNEKLFF

clone size: -
V gene: TRBV6-5
J gene: TRBJ1-1
D gene: -
CDR3 DNA: TGTGCCAGCACCTTTCTCGGGCAGATTAACACTGAAGCTTTCTTT
CDR3 protein: CASTFLGQINTEAFF

clone size: -
V gene: TRBV28
J gene: TRBJ2-2
D gene: -
CDR3 DNA: TGTGCCAGCAGTTTCTCCGGTTTTAACACCGGGGAGCTGTTTTTT
CDR3 protein: CASSFSGFNTGELFF

clone size: -
V gene: TRBV18
J gene: TRBJ2-7
D gene: -
CDR3 DNA: TGTGCCAGCTCACCTCCGAATATTGGCGAGCAGTACTTC
CDR3 protein: CASSPPNIGEQYF

clone size: large
V gene: TRBV5-8
J gene: TRBJ2-7
D gene: TRBD1
CDR3 DNA: TGTGCCAGCAGTCGGACAGGCCCATACGAGCAGTACTTC
CDR3 protein: CASSRTGPYEQYF

clone size: -
V gene: TRBV7-7
J gene: TRBJ1-3
D gene: -
CDR3 DNA: TGTGCCAGCAGCCCCGGAGGGATCTCTGGAAACACCATATATTTT
CDR3 protein: CASSPGGISGNTIYF

clone size: -
V gene: TRBV5-1
J gene: TRBJ1-1
D gene: -
CDR3 DNA: TGCGCCAGCAGCTTCGGAAACCTGAACACTGAAGCTTTCTTT
CDR3 protein: CASSFGNLNTEAFF

clone size: -
V gene: TRBV9
J gene: TRBJ2-1
D gene: TRBD2
CDR3 DNA: TGTGCCAGCAGCGCCACCCCGTTTGGGACTAGCGGGATGAATGAGCAGTTCTTC
CDR3 protein: CASSATPFGTSGMNEQFF

clone size: -
V gene: TRBV7-9
J gene: TRBJ2-7
D gene: TRBD2
CDR3 DNA: TGTGCCAGCAGCATCCCTAGCGGGGGGGTCTACGAGCAGTACTTC
CDR3 protein: CASSIPSGGVYEQYF

clone size: -
V gene: TRBV7-2
J gene: TRBJ2-7
D gene: -
CDR3 DNA: TGTGCCAGCAGCTTAGCCTACTCTTGGACCTACGAGCAGTACTTC
CDR3 protein: CASSLAYSWTYEQYF

clone size: -
V gene: TRBV7-2
J gene: TRBJ2-2
D gene: TRBD2
CDR3 DNA: TGTGCCAGCAGCCTGACTAGCGGGTCCGGGGAGCTGTTTTTT
CDR3 protein: CASSLTSGSGELFF

clone size: -
V gene: TRBV7-2
J gene: TRBJ2-3
D gene: -
CDR3 DNA: TGTGCCAGCAGCTTAGTTCTCGGCATACCTGCGGGAAATACGCAGTATTTT
CDR3 protein: CASSLVLGIPAGNTQYF

clone size: -
V gene: TRBV11-1
J gene: TRBJ1-1
D gene: -
CDR3 DNA: TGTGCCAGCAGCTTGAGGACAAAGAACACTGAAGCTTTCTTT
CDR3 protein: CASSLRTKNTEAFF

clone size: -
V gene: TRBV19
J gene: TRBJ1-6
D gene: -
CDR3 DNA: TGTGCCAGTAGTGTCAGGGACGGCTATAATTCACCCCTCCACTTT
CDR3 protein: CASSVRDGYNSPLHF

clone size: once
V gene: TRBV4-1
J gene: TRBJ2-3
D gene: -
CDR3 DNA: TGCGCCAGCAGCCAAATCGGGCCAGATACGCAGTATTTT
CDR3 protein: CASSQIGPDTQYF

clone size: -
V gene: TRBV18
J gene: TRBJ1-5
D gene: -
CDR3 DNA: TGTGCCAGCTCACCAAACCGGGATCAGCCCCAGCATTTT
CDR3 protein: CASSPNRDQPQHF

clone size: -
V gene: TRBV18
J gene: TRBJ1-1
D gene: -
CDR3 DNA: TGTGCCAGCTCACCAGCCAGGGGTCGTGAAGCTTTCTTT
CDR3 protein: CASSPARGREAFF

clone size: -
V gene: TRBV4-1
J gene: TRBJ2-1
D gene: TRBD1
CDR3 DNA: TGCGCCAGCAGCCAAGCACAGGGGGACAATGAGCAGTTCTTC
CDR3 protein: CASSQAQGDNEQFF